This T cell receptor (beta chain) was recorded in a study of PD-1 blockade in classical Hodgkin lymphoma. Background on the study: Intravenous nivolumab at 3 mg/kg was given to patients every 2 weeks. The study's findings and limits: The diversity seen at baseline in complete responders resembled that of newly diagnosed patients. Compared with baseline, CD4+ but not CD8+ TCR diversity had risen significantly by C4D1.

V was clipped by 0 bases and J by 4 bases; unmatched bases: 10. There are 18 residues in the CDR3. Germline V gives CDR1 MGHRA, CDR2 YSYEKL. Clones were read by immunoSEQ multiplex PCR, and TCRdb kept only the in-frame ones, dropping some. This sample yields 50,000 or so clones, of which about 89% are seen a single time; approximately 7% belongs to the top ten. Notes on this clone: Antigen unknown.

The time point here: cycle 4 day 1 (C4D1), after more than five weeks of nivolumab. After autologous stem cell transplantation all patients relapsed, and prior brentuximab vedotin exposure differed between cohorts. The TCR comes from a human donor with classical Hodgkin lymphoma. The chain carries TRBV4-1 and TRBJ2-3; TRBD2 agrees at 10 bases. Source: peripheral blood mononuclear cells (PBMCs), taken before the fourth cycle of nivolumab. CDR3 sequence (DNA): TGCGCCAGCAGCCAAGATAGCCCAGCGGGGGGGCTCCCAGATACGCAGTATTTT. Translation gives CASSQDSPAGGLPDTQYF.